A selection of T cell receptor beta chains follows, all from one sample in a study of shared clonotypes between healthy human individuals. Sequencing used immunoSEQ multiplex PCR; TCRdb keeps in-frame clones, though not all of them. The sample lists roughly 700,000 clones, around 67% occurring once. Material: memory CD4+ T cells sorted from blood. The receptors derive from a woman in her twenties or thirties in good health. Both conserved end residues are part of each CDR3. D genes are given only for firm matches. Clone sizes are given selectively: once, few, many, or a class where the clone is expanded.

>TRBJ1-4|TRBV6-4|NA|TRBD1
CANRDRATNEKLFF
TGTGCCAACCGGGACAGAGCAACTAATGAAAAACTGTTTTTT
>TRBJ2-2|TRBV9|NA|TRBD2
CASTRGAGGPNTGELFF
TGTGCCAGCACCCGAGGGGCGGGAGGGCCGAACACCGGGGAGCTGTTTTTT
>TRBJ1-2|TRBV2|NA|NA
CASSEAYGEYGYTF
TGTGCCAGCAGTGAAGCTTACGGGGAATATGGCTACACCTTC
>TRBJ1-1|TRBV18|NA|TRBD1
CASSEQGADTEAFF
TGTGCCAGCTCGGAGCAGGGGGCGGACACTGAAGCTTTCTTT
>TRBJ2-1|TRBV6-5|once|TRBD2
CASSYSLLAGHNEQFF
TGTGCCAGCAGTTACTCGCTGCTAGCGGGGCACAATGAGCAGTTCTTC
>TRBJ1-4|TRBV27|NA|NA
CASSSYLNEKLFF
TGTGCCAGCAGTTCGTATCTCAATGAAAAACTGTTTTTT
>TRBJ2-7|TRBV19|NA|NA
CAIIRPPKLWGYEQYF
TGTGCCATCATACGCCCGCCGAAATTATGGGGCTACGAGCAGTACTTC
>TRBJ2-5|TRBV20-1|NA|NA
CSANPQETQYF
TGCAGTGCTAACCCCCAAGAGACCCAGTACTTC
>TRBJ2-5|TRBV11-2|NA|TRBD2
CASSLGLAGEGGETQYF
TGTGCCAGCAGCTTGGGGCTAGCGGGAGAAGGAGGAGAGACCCAGTACTTC
>TRBJ2-6|TRBV19|NA|NA
CASSPVGSGANVLTF
TGTGCCAGTAGCCCCGTTGGGTCTGGGGCCAACGTCCTGACTTTC
>TRBJ1-4|TRBV28|NA|TRBD1
CASRDGTGVWEKLFF
TGTGCCAGCAGGGACGGGACAGGGGTTTGGGAAAAACTGTTTTTT
>TRBJ2-1|TRBV5-4|NA|NA
CASSGTRPSSPNEQFF
TGTGCCAGCAGCGGTACCCGGCCGTCTAGCCCCAATGAGCAGTTCTTC
>TRBJ2-3|TRBV10-3|NA|TRBD2
CAINTGLRTDTQYF
TGTGCCATCAACACGGGACTACGCACAGATACGCAGTATTTT
>TRBJ2-5|TRBV7-3|NA|NA
CASSESGAGETQYF
TGTGCCAGCAGCGAATCAGGGGCGGGGGAGACCCAGTACTTC
>TRBJ2-1|TRBV30|few|TRBD2
CAWSGWSGRDEQFF
TGTGCCTGGAGTGGTTGGAGCGGGAGAGATGAGCAGTTCTTC
>TRBJ2-3|TRBV19|NA|TRBD2
CASSPKRGLAGVGTQYF
TGTGCCAGTAGCCCCAAGCGAGGACTAGCGGGAGTGGGTACGCAGTATTTT
>TRBJ2-7|TRBV2|NA|NA
CASSSGNSYEQYF
TGTGCCAGCAGTTCCGGGAACTCCTACGAGCAGTACTTC
>TRBJ2-7|TRBV7-9|many|TRBD2
CASSSIAGGSYEQYF
TGTGCCAGCAGCTCGATAGCGGGAGGGTCCTACGAGCAGTACTTC
>TRBJ1-2|TRBV19|NA|NA
CASSLGDYGYTF
TGTGCCAGTAGTCTTGGAGACTATGGCTACACCTTC
>TRBJ1-5|TRBV6-1|NA|TRBD1
CASSNRGRGNQPQHF
TGTGCCAGCAGTAACAGGGGACGGGGCAATCAGCCCCAGCATTTT
>TRBJ2-1|TRBV5-5|NA|NA
CASSLVVNEQFF
TGTGCCAGCAGCTTGGTAGTAAATGAGCAGTTCTTC
>TRBJ2-7|TRBV7-9|NA|TRBD1
CASTNAGTAYEQYF
TGTGCCAGCACCAATGCCGGGACAGCGTACGAGCAGTACTTC
>TRBJ2-3|TRBV10-3|few|TRBD2
CAIRWTSSPDTQYF
TGTGCCATCAGATGGACTAGTTCCCCAGATACGCAGTATTTT
>TRBJ1-3|TRBV7-6|NA|NA
CASSLDQSRNTIYF
TGTGCCAGCAGCTTAGACCAGTCGAGGAACACCATATATTTT
>TRBJ1-3|TRBV5-1|NA|TRBD1
CASSRDRGVGNTIYF
TGCGCCAGCAGCAGGGACAGGGGAGTTGGAAACACCATATATTTT
>TRBJ1-5|TRBV28|NA|TRBD1
CASSFSAGGQPQHF
TGTGCCAGCAGTTTTTCGGCAGGGGGCCAGCCCCAGCATTTT
>TRBJ2-1|TRBV20-1|NA|NA
CSAGHNEQFF
TGCAGTGCGGGACACAATGAGCAGTTCTTC
>TRBJ2-3|TRBV5-1|NA|NA
CASSLSGSTDTQYF
TGCGCCAGCAGTTTAAGCGGGAGCACAGATACGCAGTATTTT
>TRBJ1-5|TRBV19|NA|NA
CASSRLSVPYGQPQHF
TGTGCCAGTAGTAGGCTCTCAGTACCGTATGGTCAGCCCCAGCATTTT
>TRBJ2-7|TRBV18|NA|NA
CASSPIEGTYEQYF
TGTGCCAGCTCACCAATCGAGGGAACCTACGAGCAGTACTTC
>TRBJ1-3|TRBV7-2|NA|NA
CASSLGASGNTIYF
TGTGCCAGCAGCTTAGGGGCGAGCGGAAACACCATATATTTT
>TRBJ1-2|TRBV25-1|NA|NA
CASSGSRHPYGYTF
TGTGCCAGCAGTGGGTCCAGGCACCCCTATGGCTACACCTTC
>TRBJ2-2|TRBV4-1|few|TRBD1
CASSQRTGVLAGELFF
TGCGCCAGCAGCCAAAGGACAGGGGTTTTGGCCGGGGAGCTGTTTTTT